A selection of T cell receptor beta chains follows, all from one sample in a study of control samples from healthy donors and cancer patients. TCRdb keeps only in-frame clones here, not all; method: immunoSEQ multiplex PCR. The sample consists of 90,000 to 150,000 clones, just under 90% of them appearing once. The source material was blood. Receptors originate from a man aged 25 to 45 in good health. The CDR3 runs from the conserved cysteine through the conserved F or W. Fields, in order: V gene, J gene, D gene, clone size, CDR3 DNA, CDR3 protein. A D gene is named only where the DNA matches it firmly. Rows may omit the clone size; those that give it use once, few, many or a size class.

TRBV5-1	TRBJ1-1	-	-	TGCGCCAGCAGGGGGGGGCCGCCGGGAGCTTTCTTT	CASRGGPPGAFF
TRBV5-1	TRBJ1-4	-	-	TGCGCCAGCAGAGTTACCTCTGGGGCGACTAATGAAAAACTGTTTTTT	CASRVTSGATNEKLFF
TRBV4-2	TRBJ2-1	TRBD2	-	TGTGCCAGCAGCCAAGATATGGGACTAGCGGCAGCAGAGCAGTTCTTC	CASSQDMGLAAAEQFF
TRBV10-2	TRBJ2-2	-	-	TGCGCCACCAGACGGGACTCGGGGGAGCTGTTTTTT	CATRRDSGELFF
TRBV5-6	TRBJ1-5	TRBD1	-	TGTGCCAGCAGCACCCGACAGGGGGCGAGCAATCAGCCCCAGCATTTT	CASSTRQGASNQPQHF
TRBV6-1	TRBJ2-2	-	-	TGTGCCAGCAGTGAACAGGGAGACGGGGAGCTGTTTTTT	CASSEQGDGELFF
TRBV3-1/TRBV3-2	TRBJ1-2	TRBD1	-	TGTGCCAGCAGTTTGACAACGGGACAGGCCTTGATCGGCACCTTC	CASSLTTGQALIGTF
TRBV2	TRBJ1-2	-	-	TGTGCCAGCAGGCCGAAATACGACTATGGCTACACCTTC	CASRPKYDYGYTF
TRBV9	TRBJ2-2	-	-	TGTGCCAGCAGCGTAGGGGGATCCGGCGGGGAGCTGTTTTTT	CASSVGGSGGELFF
TRBV5-6	TRBJ2-7	-	-	TGTGCCAGCAGCCCCGTGGGGGATTCCTACGAGCAGTACTTC	CASSPVGDSYEQYF
TRBV19	TRBJ1-5	TRBD1	-	TGTGCCAGTAGTGGCACAGGGGGCGGTCAGCCCCAGCATTTT	CASSGTGGGQPQHF
TRBV24-1	TRBJ1-5	-	-	TGTGCCACCAGTCCTACAGAGCGCAATCAGCCCCAGCATTTT	CATSPTERNQPQHF
TRBV5-1	TRBJ1-1	TRBD1	few	TGCGCCAGCAGCTGGGGACAGGGGGCCGAAGCTTTCTTT	CASSWGQGAEAFF
TRBV18	TRBJ1-1	-	few	TGTGCCAGCTCGGCAGGGGTTGAAGAAACTGAAGCTTTCTTT	CASSAGVEETEAFF
TRBV30	TRBJ1-2	-	-	TGTGCCTGGACCTTATACTTGAGGGATGGCTACACCTTC	CAWTLYLRDGYTF
TRBV3-1/TRBV3-2	TRBJ1-3	TRBD1	-	TGTGCCAGCAGCGGCCGGGACAGGGGGCGAGGTGCCGGAAACACCATATATTTT	CASSGRDRGRGAGNTIYF
TRBV4-1	TRBJ1-1	-	-	TGCGCCAGCAGCCAAGATCGAGACCTCGGTGAAGCTTTCTTT	CASSQDRDLGEAFF
TRBV9	TRBJ2-3	-	-	TGTGCCAGCAGCTCCACTTCCCAAACAGATACGCAGTATTTT	CASSSTSQTDTQYF
TRBV18	TRBJ2-5	-	-	TGTGCCAGCTCACCACCGGGGAAACAAGAGACCCAGTACTTC	CASSPPGKQETQYF
TRBV6-5	TRBJ2-1	-	-	TGTGCCAGCAGCGCACGTAACTACAATGAGCAGTTCTTC	CASSARNYNEQFF
TRBV4-2	TRBJ2-4	-	-	TGTGCCAGCAGCACTCAAAGGGAATCACTAGCCAAAAACATTCAGTACTTC	CASSTQRESLAKNIQYF
TRBV11-2	TRBJ2-1	TRBD2	-	TGTGCCAGCAGCTTTGGGGGGCGGGGGGGCTTCTACAATGAGCAGTTCTTC	CASSFGGRGGFYNEQFF
TRBV5-6	TRBJ1-2	-	-	TGTGCCAGCATCTTGGGTTCGCTTACCAGTCCTCCACTCTATGGCTACACCTTC	CASILGSLTSPPLYGYTF
TRBV28	TRBJ1-5	-	-	TGTGCCAGCAGTTTACCAGGAAATCAGCCCCAGCATTTT	CASSLPGNQPQHF
TRBV21-1	TRBJ1-1	-	-	TGTGCCAGCAGCACTACGACGGGATTCGGTGAAGCTTTCTTT	CASSTTTGFGEAFF
TRBV2	TRBJ1-2	-	-	TGTGCCAGCAGATTCTACAGGAGTACTAACTATGGCTACACCTTC	CASRFYRSTNYGYTF
TRBV10-3	TRBJ1-5	-	-	TGTGCCATCAGTGATGCCGGGGTCGGCAATCAGCCCCAGCATTTT	CAISDAGVGNQPQHF
TRBV14	TRBJ1-3	-	-	TGTGCCAGCAGCCACAGAACCCTCTCTGGAAACACCATATATTTT	CASSHRTLSGNTIYF
TRBV7-9	TRBJ1-1	-	-	TGTGCCAGCAGCCGAGTGAACACTGAAGCTTTCTTT	CASSRVNTEAFF
TRBV29-1	TRBJ2-6	-	-	TGCAGCGTTAAGGGGGGGTCTGGGGCCAACGTCCTGACTTTC	CSVKGGSGANVLTF
TRBV10-1	TRBJ1-3	-	-	TGCGCCAGCAGTGTCGATGGAAACACCATATATTTT	CASSVDGNTIYF
TRBV11-3	TRBJ2-5	-	-	TGTGCCAGCAGCAATAGAGGGCGGTTAGCAGAGACCCAGTACTTC	CASSNRGRLAETQYF
TRBV29-1	TRBJ1-3	TRBD1	-	TGCAGCGTGGACAGGTTGAACTCTGGAAACACCATATATTTT	CSVDRLNSGNTIYF
TRBV6-5	TRBJ2-5	-	-	TGTGCCAGCAAAGAAGGGGCAGGCCCAGGGACCCAGTACTTC	CASKEGAGPGTQYF
TRBV6-5	TRBJ1-5	-	few	TGTGCCAGCACTCTCCAGCCAAATAGCAATCAGCCCCAGCATTTT	CASTLQPNSNQPQHF
TRBV6-5	TRBJ1-1	-	-	TGTGCCAGCAGGAAGGACGTCGGGACTGAAGCTTTCTTT	CASRKDVGTEAFF
TRBV27	TRBJ1-2	TRBD1	-	TGTGCCAGCAGTCCCGGGACAGCCCAAGCCTATGGCTACACCTTC	CASSPGTAQAYGYTF
TRBV25-1	TRBJ1-5	-	-	TGTGCCAGCACGGGGTGGAGCAATCAGCCCCAGCATTTT	CASTGWSNQPQHF
TRBV12-3/TRBV12-4	TRBJ1-1	-	-	TGTGCCAGCAGTTTTAACAGGAACACTGAAGCTTTCTTT	CASSFNRNTEAFF
TRBV20-1	TRBJ1-5	-	-	TGCAGTGCTAGTCAATCGGCTGGCAATCAGCCCCAGCATTTT	CSASQSAGNQPQHF
TRBV2	TRBJ1-4	-	once	TGTGCCAGCAGTGAAATCCCAGTAACTGAAAAACTGTTTTTT	CASSEIPVTEKLFF